This TCR beta chain was profiled in a study of CD4 T cells in relation to SARS-CoV-2 and coronaviruses. The germline gives CDR1 SGHDT, CDR2 YYEEEE. The CDR3 has 14 amino acids. V was pared by 4 bases and J by 3 bases, with 6 bases of the junction left unmatched. Assay: immunoSEQ multiplex PCR; the TCRdb copy retains only in-frame clones and omits some. Counted here are about 29,000 clones, approximately 75% occurring once; the ten biggest clones make up around 12%. CD4+ T cells from unexposed donors were obtained before the COVID-19 pandemic (2011-2018). The cells were cultured for approximately 10 days before CD4+ T cells were isolated. Turning to this clone: The antigen remains undetermined.

Sequencing used CD4+ T cells from PBMCs, cultured in vitro. The chain recombines TRBV5-6 with TRBJ2-7; 8 positions match TRBD1. The sequence was collected from a human donor in good health. CDR3 region: CASSKGTGRYEQYF. The DNA for the CDR3 is TGTGCCAGCAGCAAGGGGACAGGACGCTACGAGCAGTACTTC.